This T cell receptor (beta chain) was identified during a study of blood T cell repertoires in COVID-19. Sequencing was performed with immunoSEQ multiplex PCR; in TCRdb, only in-frame clones are kept and a portion is missing. The data contain approximately 190,000 clones, around 83% of them seen just once; the ten biggest clones take up around 24%. CDR1 and CDR2 (germline): SNHLY, FYNNEI. Trimming pared 5 bases from V and 2 bases from J, leaving 9 bases between. The CDR3 runs to 13 residues. The sequenced material came from PBMCs or T cells enriched from blood (not recorded which). The source is a woman between 40 and 55 years old in a cohort exposed to, infected with or recovered from COVID-19 (not recorded which). The rearrangement uses TRBV2 and TRBJ2-5, with D uncertain. In nucleotides, the CDR3 is TGTGCCAGCAGTCGTGAGAATCAAGAGACCCAGTACTTC. As protein: CASSRENQETQYF.